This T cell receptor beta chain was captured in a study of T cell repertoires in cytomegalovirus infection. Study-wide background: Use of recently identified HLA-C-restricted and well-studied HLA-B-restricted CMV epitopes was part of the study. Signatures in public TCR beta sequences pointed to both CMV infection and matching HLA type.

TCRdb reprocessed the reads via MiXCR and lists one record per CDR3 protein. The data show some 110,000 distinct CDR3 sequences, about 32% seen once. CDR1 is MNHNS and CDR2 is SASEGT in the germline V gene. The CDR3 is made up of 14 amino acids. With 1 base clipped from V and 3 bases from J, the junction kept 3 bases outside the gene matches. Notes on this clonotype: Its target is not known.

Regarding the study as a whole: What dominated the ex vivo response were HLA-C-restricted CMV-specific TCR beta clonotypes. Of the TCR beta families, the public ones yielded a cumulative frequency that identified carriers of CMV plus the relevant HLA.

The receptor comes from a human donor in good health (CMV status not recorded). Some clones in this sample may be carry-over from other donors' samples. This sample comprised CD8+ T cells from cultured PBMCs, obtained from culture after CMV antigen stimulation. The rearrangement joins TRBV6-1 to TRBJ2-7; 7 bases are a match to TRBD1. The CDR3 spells CASSEGTGYYEQYF. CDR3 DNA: TGTGCCAGCAGTGAAGGGACAGGCTACTACGAGCAGTACTTC.